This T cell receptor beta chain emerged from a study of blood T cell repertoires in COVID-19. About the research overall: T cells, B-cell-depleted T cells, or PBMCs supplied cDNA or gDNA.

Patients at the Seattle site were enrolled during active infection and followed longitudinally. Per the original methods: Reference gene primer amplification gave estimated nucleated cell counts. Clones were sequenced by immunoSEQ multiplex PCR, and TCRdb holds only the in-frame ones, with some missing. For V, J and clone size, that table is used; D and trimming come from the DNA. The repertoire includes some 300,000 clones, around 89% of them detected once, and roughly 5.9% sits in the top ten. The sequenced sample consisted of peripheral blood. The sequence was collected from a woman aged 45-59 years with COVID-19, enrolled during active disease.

The CDR3 nucleotides read TGTGCCAGCAGTCGGCCCTCTGCGGGGGGGAGTTCAAATGAGCAGTTCTTC. Its translation: CASSRPSAGGSSNEQFF. The rearrangement joins TRBV7-2 to TRBJ2-1, with 9 bases matching TRBD2. This CDR3 is built from 17 residues. Germline CDR1 is SGHTA and CDR2 is FQGNSA. The ends lost 6 bases at V and 7 bases at J; junction bases unmatched: 16.